The clone carrying this T cell receptor beta chain was seen only a few times. The antigen remains undetermined. One entry per CDR3 protein, called by TCRdb with MiXCR from the 5' RACE reads. The sample contains 150,000 to 200,000 distinct CDR3 sequences, 20% to 25% of which appear only once. This specimen belongs to a study of T-cell memory formation after mild COVID-19. Points from the study as a whole: While clones contracting from day 15 to 85 were balanced between CD4 and CD8, later expanders leaned CD4+. CM and EM subsets held most contracting CD4+ clones; EMRA held CD8+ ones.

The CDR3 loop spans 12 amino acids. Trimming took 3 bases from V and 7 from J, leaving 9 bases between them. Germline CDR1 SEHNR, CDR2 FQNEAQ (reference sequence). Sample: PBMCs or a T cell subset sorted from them (not recorded which). The receptor's source is an adult woman who had mild COVID-19 (a few samples of this study predate the infection). Cell type and time point are not known. V gene TRBV7-9 combines with J gene TRBJ1-1; D may be TRBD1 (5 bases). The CDR3 DNA reads as TGTGCCAGCAGCTTCGCGGGGGATGAAGCTTTCTTT. Translated: CASSFAGDEAFF.